This T cell receptor (beta chain) derives from a study of blood T cells in healthy people across ages. Study overall: About one barcoded beta molecule per two T cells came from capture by template switching.

Primers used in a second PCR of about 7 to 12 cycles were a sample-barcoded 5' primer and a J-beta primer mix. Each cDNA molecule, via a template-switch adaptor with 12 random nucleotides, was tagged. TCRdb called the 5' RACE reads again in MiXCR, with one record for every CDR3 protein. The sample consists of over 1,300,000 distinct CDR3 sequences, 45% to 70% of them appearing once. V shed 5 bases, J shed 3 bases, and the junction held 19 bases outside the gene matches. There are 20 residues in the CDR3. Germline-derived CDR1 and CDR2 are SEHNR and FQNEAQ (reference sequence). This clonotype has a handful of counts. Isolation recovered at least 7 million PBMCs from every sample. Each sample yielded at least 6 micrograms of PBMC total RNA.

Sequenced input: blood. The clonotype was recovered from a young man in good health. The chain uses TRBV7-9 and TRBJ2-6; 7 positions agree with TRBD1. CDR3 amino acids: CASSPRFGQEESGGANVLTF. The CDR3 region has the DNA TGTGCCAGCAGCCCGCGGTTCGGACAGGAGGAGTCCGGTGGGGCCAACGTCCTGACTTTC. Complete variable domain (other parts from reference TRBV7-9 and TRBJ2-6): DTGVSQNPRHKITKRGQNVTFRCDPISEHNRLYWYRQTLGQGPEFLTYFQNEAQLEKSRLLSDRFSAERPKGSFSTLEIQRTEQGDSAMYLCASSPRFGQEESGGANVLTFGAGSRLTVL.